What follows describes a single T cell receptor beta chain. In the original workflow: From reference gene primer amplification, estimates of nucleated cell counts were derived. The repertoire was sequenced with immunoSEQ multiplex PCR; TCRdb's copy has only in-frame clones and lacks some. V and J calls and clone size come straight from that table; D and trimming were deduced from the DNA. The data contain 130,000 to 150,000 clones, about four fifths of them singletons. The source of the sample is a study of blood T cell repertoires in COVID-19. Across the study: Spain, Italy and the United States supplied samples that represented acute and convalescent COVID-19. The analysed material was cDNA or gDNA that came from T cells, B-cell-depleted T cells, or PBMCs.

This CDR3 comprises 14 residues. Trimming left V 3 bases short and J 9 bases short, with 15 bases between. Germline V gives CDR1 KGHSH, CDR2 LQKENI. The genes are TRBV18 and TRBJ2-1; possibly TRBD1 for D (5 bases). The TCR comes from a man between 65 and 80 years old who had recovered from COVID-19. The sequencing sample was made of peripheral blood. The CDR3 region has the DNA TGTGCCAGCTCACCGGGAAATCAGGGCACTGAGCAGTTCTTC. It translates to CASSPGNQGTEQFF.